The entry that follows covers one T cell receptor (beta chain) sequence. This clone's antigen is unknown. No clone much larger than this one lies a single base away; base qualities are absent. Whole blood was collected in K2EDTA tubes by collaborating institutions according to the institutions' own protocols. Collaborator samples were shipped for TCRbeta analysis as frozen whole blood, isolated PBMCs, or DNA extracted from either sample type. The germline V gene specifies SGDLS as CDR1 and YYNGEE as CDR2. Trimming leaves V shorter by 4 bases and J shorter by 4 bases, with the junction holding 11 bases beyond the gene matches. The CDR3 starts with the cysteine, ends with the phenylalanine, and has 17 residues. Only the CDR3 part of the read is kept: 51 bases, read in frame from the first base. TCRbeta CDR3 regions were amplified from genomic DNA by means of the immunoSEQ Assay, a bias-controlled multiplex PCR. The original methods were these. Within the assay, amplification of reference gene primers was used to estimate how many nucleated cells each sample contained. To quantify the absolute abundance of each unique TCRbeta CDR3 rearrangement, sequence reads were collapsed and filtered. For each sample, productive Simpson clonality was calculated as the square root of Simpson's diversity index across productive rearrangements. The table was pulled from immuneACCESS by TCRdb, which kept in-frame rearrangements only. Such tables lose some clones; where checked, under half of the loss comes from unresolved V genes, and the rest has no known cause. The V and J calls and clone size were taken over from that table, and D and trimming were inferred from the DNA. The sample data list roughly 120,000 clones, and 71% of these were observed just once. 0.65% to 0.95% of the sample belongs to the ten largest clones.

This entry belongs to a study of blood T cell repertoires in COVID-19 (dated by TCRdb to 2018 to 2021). Background for the entire study: Samples covering the acute and convalescent phases of COVID-19 were provided by collaborators in the United States, Italy and Spain. The prospective study material was composed of cDNA or gDNA derived from T cells, B-cell-depleted T cells, or PBMCs. Subjects who had been exposed to COVID-19, were actively infected with it, or had recovered from it provided the deeply sampled blood TCRbeta repertoires that made up the dataset. The repertoires were released in a freely available public database intended as a resource for research on the immune response to SARS-CoV-2. Samples came from the ongoing ImmuneRACE study (first 160 participants) plus 1,254 subjects from 6 global collaborators. Sample metadata almost always included a de-identified subject ID, COVID-19 status, age in years and sex. Where available, HLA class I and class II types were taken from metadata supplied by the sample provider and were not determined by assay-based typing.

What the authors observed across the whole study: How much clinical and demographic metadata was included differed by source and by participant, and the metadata was provided uncurated.

The source material was peripheral blood. The origin of this receptor is a human donor with acute or convalescent COVID-19. The donor label of this sample is uncertain. The rearrangement joined TRBV9 to TRBJ2-2; 9 middle bases align to TRBD2. Here the CDR3 is given as CASSPYGLASPTGELFF. The DNA reads TGTGCCAGCAGCCCCTATGGACTAGCGTCGCCCACCGGGGAGCTGTTTTTT.